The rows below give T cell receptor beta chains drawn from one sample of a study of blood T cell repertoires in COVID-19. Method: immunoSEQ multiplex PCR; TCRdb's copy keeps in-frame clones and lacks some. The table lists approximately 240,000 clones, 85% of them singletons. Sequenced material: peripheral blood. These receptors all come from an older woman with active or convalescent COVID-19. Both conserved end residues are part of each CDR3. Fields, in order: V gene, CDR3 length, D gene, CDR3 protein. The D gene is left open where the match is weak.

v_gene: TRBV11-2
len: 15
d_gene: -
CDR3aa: CASRELAIDTGELFF

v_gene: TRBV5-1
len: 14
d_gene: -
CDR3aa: CASKALAEYNEQFF

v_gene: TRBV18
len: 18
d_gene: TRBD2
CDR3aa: CASSPAGLAGNFYNEQFF

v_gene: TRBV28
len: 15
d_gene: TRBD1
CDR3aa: CASSLPLDRANEQFF

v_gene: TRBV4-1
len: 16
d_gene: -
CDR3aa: CASSQDGGPGNSPLHF

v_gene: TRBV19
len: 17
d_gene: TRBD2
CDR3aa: CASSIDPGLAGSDEQFF

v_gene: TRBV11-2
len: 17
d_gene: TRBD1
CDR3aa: CASSLWGQGRGTDTQYF

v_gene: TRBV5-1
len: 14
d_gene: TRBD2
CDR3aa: CASSLTSGESTQYF

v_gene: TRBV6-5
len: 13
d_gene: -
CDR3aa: CAGGLGGNQPQHF

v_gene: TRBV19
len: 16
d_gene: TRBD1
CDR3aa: CASSVFPGQGNYGYTF

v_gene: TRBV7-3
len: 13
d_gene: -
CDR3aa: CASSPEAGYEQYF

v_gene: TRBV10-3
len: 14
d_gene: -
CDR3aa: CAIRTDTGGETQYF

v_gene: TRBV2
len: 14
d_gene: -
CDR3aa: CASRGPYSNQPQHF

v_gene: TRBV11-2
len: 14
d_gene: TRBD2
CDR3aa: CATSGGANTGELFF

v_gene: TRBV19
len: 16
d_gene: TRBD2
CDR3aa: CASRRSPGLAPETQYF

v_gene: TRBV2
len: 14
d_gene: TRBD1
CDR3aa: CASSRDRGNTEAFF

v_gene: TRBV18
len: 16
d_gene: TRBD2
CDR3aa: CASSPTSGSGADTQYF

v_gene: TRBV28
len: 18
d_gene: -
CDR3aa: CASRPGGFTRSGGEKLFF

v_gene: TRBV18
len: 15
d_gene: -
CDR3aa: CASSPRGTSTDTQYF

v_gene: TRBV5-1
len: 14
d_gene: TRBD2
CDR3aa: CASIGTSGQETQYF

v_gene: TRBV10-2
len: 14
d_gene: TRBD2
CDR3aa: CASSEAGGAHEQYF

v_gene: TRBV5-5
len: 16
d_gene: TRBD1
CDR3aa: CASSVGQGARYEKLFF

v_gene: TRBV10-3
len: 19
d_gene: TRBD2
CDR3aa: CAISDSPSGLPLAKNIQYF

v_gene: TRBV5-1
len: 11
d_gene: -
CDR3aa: CASSSREEAFF

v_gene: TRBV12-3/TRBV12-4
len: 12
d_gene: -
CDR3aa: CASSFFGTEAFF

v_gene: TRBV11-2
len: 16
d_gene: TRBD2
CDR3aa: CASSSLTSGSYNEQFF

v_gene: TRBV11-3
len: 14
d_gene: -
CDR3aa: CASRVQENTGELFF

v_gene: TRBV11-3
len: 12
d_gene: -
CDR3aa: CASSLVRDGYTF

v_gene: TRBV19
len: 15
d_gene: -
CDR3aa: CASRMGLGRDQPQHF

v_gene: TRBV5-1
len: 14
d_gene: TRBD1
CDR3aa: CASSPGQVNYGYTF

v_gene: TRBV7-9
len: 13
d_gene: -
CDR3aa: CASSPRGGTEAFF